The sequence of this T cell receptor (beta chain) was determined in a study of blood T cell repertoires in COVID-19. In the study overall: Some COVID-19 samples were acute and others convalescent; all came from the United States, Italy and Spain. PBMCs, B-cell-depleted T cells, or T cells were the source of the cDNA or gDNA that made up the material.

How the authors handled the data: Estimation of nucleated cell counts was performed using reference gene primer amplification. Only in-frame clones appear in the TCRdb table, and some are missing; sequencing was by immunoSEQ multiplex PCR. V, J and clone size derive from that table, while D and trimming were established from the DNA sequence. The sample has about 130,000 clones, around 85% seen once. This CDR3 is built from 16 residues. Trimming removed 2 bases from V and 1 base from J; junction bases left unmatched: 4. CDR1 SGHRS and CDR2 YFSETQ come from the germline V gene. This sequence joins TRBV5-1 and TRBJ1-4; 8 positions match TRBD1. The clonotype was recovered from a woman of 80 years or more with acute or convalescent COVID-19. What was sequenced was peripheral blood. The CDR3 spells CASSFWTGLTNEKLFF. The CDR3 DNA reads TGCGCCAGCAGCTTCTGGACAGGGTTAACTAATGAAAAACTGTTTTTT.